These 14 T cell receptor beta chains were all obtained from the same sample, sequenced in a study of blood T cell repertoires in COVID-19 (dated by TCRdb to between 2020 and 2021). Libraries were prepared through the immunoSEQ multiplex PCR assay. As stored in TCRdb, this immuneACCESS dataset retains in-frame rearrangements with V and J assigned. A fraction of the clones does not appear; measured against another copy, unresolved V genes explain less than half of the discrepancy, and the remainder lacks a known reason. The sample profile shows 85,000 to 100,000 clones; 70% to 80% of them were found once. Approximately 24% of the sample rests with the top ten. The sample was peripheral blood. The receptors were sampled from a human donor in a cohort sampled during active COVID-19.

Ten or more counts support this clone. The gene calls are TRBV10-2 and TRBJ1-5; maybe TRBD1 (5 bases). The CDR3 extends over 14 amino acids. The V end lost 5 bases, the J end lost 2 bases, and 10 bases lay between the germline ends. Germline V CDR1 and CDR2: WSHSY, SAAADI. CDR3 bases: TGCGCCAGCAGTCGGGACTTGCGCAATCAGCCCCAGCATTTT. This encodes CASSRDLRNQPQHF.

This chain connects TRBV5-1 to TRBJ2-5, with TRBD1 matching 8 bases. CDR1 and CDR2 from the germline V gene are SGHRS and YFSETQ. After removal of 0 bases from V and 5 bases from J, the junction contained 12 bases not matched to a gene. The CDR3 is 17 residues long. CDR3 in amino acids: CASSLGPPTGGGETQYF. The CDR3 region has the DNA TGCGCCAGCAGCTTGGGCCCCCCAACAGGGGGAGGTGAGACCCAGTACTTC.

The rearrangement links TRBV25-1 to TRBJ2-1, with 10 bases that match TRBD2. The CDR3 has 14 residues. V was clipped by 2 bases and J by 7 bases; unmatched bases: 2. From germline, CDR1 is MGHDK and CDR2 SYGVNS. The CDR3 sequence: CASSELAGDNEQFF. The CDR3 coding sequence is TGTGCCAGCAGTGAACTAGCGGGAGATAATGAGCAGTTCTTC.

Here the CDR3 DNA reads TGTGCCAGCTCACCGGCCGATGAGGATGAAAAACTGTTTTTT. It specifies CASSPADEDEKLFF. The chain links TRBV18 to TRBJ1-4, with no clear D. Germline V gives CDR1 KGHSH, CDR2 LQKENI. The length of the CDR3 is 14 residues. V lost 3 bases to trimming and J lost 6 bases, with 11 bases between them.

This clone showed up just once. This sequence joins TRBV30 and TRBJ2-1, with 14 bases fitting TRBD2. Germline loops: CDR1 GTSNPN, CDR2 SVGIG (reference sequence). This CDR3 contains 17 residues. The J segment lost 9 bases and the V segment lost 4 bases, leaving 14 bases of the junction unmatched. The CDR3 spells CAWTKRLAGGPGGEQFF. The DNA of the CDR3 is TGTGCCTGGACCAAAAGACTAGCGGGAGGGCCTGGGGGTGAGCAGTTCTTC.

V gene TRBV9 combines with J gene TRBJ2-5; tentative D call: TRBD1 (6 bases). V lost 3 bases, J lost 4 bases, and 16 bases lay in between. CDR1 and CDR2 (germline): SGDLS, YYNGEE. The CDR3 is 15 amino acids. CDR3 in DNA: TGTGCCAGCAGCGGAACAGGGTTTACGCGAGAGACCCAGTACTTC. Protein product: CASSGTGFTRETQYF. Drawing the rest from reference TRBV9 and TRBJ2-5, the complete variable domain is DSGVTQTPKHLITATGQRVTLRCSPRSGDLSVYWYQQSLDQGLQFLIQYYNGEERAKGNILERFSAQQFPDLHSELNLSSLELGDSALYFCASSGTGFTRETQYFGPGTRLLVL.

This rearrangement joins TRBV5-1 to TRBJ2-5, with a weak D call TRBD2 (6 bases). Germline CDR1 reads SGHRS; CDR2 reads YFSETQ. The CDR3 extends over 15 amino acids. Deletions cut 4 bases from V and 4 bases from J, with 17 bases between. CDR3: CASSRGALGGETQYF. In nucleotides, the CDR3 is TGCGCCAGCAGCCGGGGTGCACTCGGGGGAGAGACCCAGTACTTC.

CDR3: CASSPHESQPQHF. Here the CDR3 DNA reads TGTGCCAGCTCACCACATGAGAGCCAGCCCCAGCATTTT. The J gene is TRBJ1-5, the V gene TRBV18, with D hard to call. Germline V lookup: CDR1 KGHSH, CDR2 LQKENI. Trimming took off 1 base at V and 7 bases at J, with 8 bases between the two ends. There are 13 residues in the CDR3.

In its sample, this clone was seen once. The rearrangement uses TRBV7-2 and TRBJ2-7; the match to TRBD2 covers 8 bases. In germline, CDR1 is SGHTA, CDR2 FQGNSA. This CDR3 is built from 17 residues. The J segment lost 0 bases and the V segment lost 5 bases, leaving 12 bases of the junction unmatched. The CDR3 coding sequence is TGTGCCAGCAGCCCCTTTTTCGGACTAGCCTCCTCCTACGAGCAGTACTTC. Translating it yields CASSPFFGLASSYEQYF.

The chain combines TRBV7-2 with TRBJ2-5, with a tentative D call TRBD2 (6 bases). CDR1 is SGHTA and CDR2 is FQGNSA in the germline V gene. Trimming shortened V by 0 bases and J by 3 bases, and 8 bases separated the two germline ends. The CDR3 is made up of 14 amino acids. CDR3 in amino acids: CASSLARREETQYF. The CDR3 DNA reads TGTGCCAGCAGCTTAGCAAGGAGGGAAGAGACCCAGTACTTC.

The V and J genes are TRBV5-1 and TRBJ2-2; D remains unclear. Trimming removed 4 bases from V and 7 bases from J, with 8 bases in between. Looked up from germline, CDR1 is SGHRS and CDR2 is YFSETQ. The CDR3 sequence is 12 residues long. CDR3 in amino acids: CASSEPGGELFF. The CDR3, as DNA: TGCGCCAGCAGCGAGCCCGGCGGGGAGCTGTTTTTT.

This chain joins TRBV28 and TRBJ2-2; no firm D call. Germline lookup yields CDR1 MDHEN and CDR2 SYDVKM. The CDR3 is made up of 18 amino acids. With 5 bases removed from V and 1 base from J, the gap between germline ends came to 20 bases. This CDR3 is CASSPSRIWQRNTGELFF. Written as DNA, the CDR3 is TGTGCCAGCAGTCCTTCCCGCATTTGGCAGCGGAACACCGGGGAGCTGTTTTTT. Full variable domain (missing parts from reference TRBV28 and TRBJ2-2): DVKVTQSSRYLVKRTGEKVFLECVQDMDHENMFWYRQDPGLGLRLIYFSYDVKMKEKGDIPEGYSVSREKKERFSLILESASTNQTSMYLCASSPSRIWQRNTGELFFGEGSRLTVL.

The chain combines TRBV5-4 with TRBJ2-7; D is perhaps TRBD1 (5 bases). Germline V CDR1 and CDR2: SGHNT, YYREEE (reference sequence). V shed 0 bases and J shed 2 bases, with 9 bases lying between them. The CDR3 extends over 14 amino acids. The CDR3 DNA reads as TGTGCCAGCAGCTTGGACAGGACCACCTACGAGCAGTACTTC. Amino acids: CASSLDRTTYEQYF.

This chain connects TRBV7-3 to TRBJ1-1; D is unresolved. Trimming removed 1 base from V and 1 base from J, with 7 bases in between. From germline, CDR1 is SGHTA and CDR2 FQGTGA. There are 14 residues in the CDR3. CDR3 sequence: CASSLNPGNTEAFF. The CDR3 region has the DNA TGTGCCAGCAGCTTAAACCCCGGGAACACTGAAGCTTTCTTT.